Listed below are T cell receptor beta chains from one sample, sequenced in a study of T cell responses to AZD1222 COVID-19 vaccine. This table comes from immunoSEQ multiplex PCR, and its TCRdb copy is limited to in-frame clones, with some not included. The sample has 95,000 to 100,000 clones; about 90% are singletons. The source was peripheral blood, collected on day 0 of AZD1222 vaccination. Every receptor here comes from an adult in good health. The CDR3 runs from the conserved cysteine through the conserved F or W. D genes are given only for firm matches. Where a row states a size, it is once, few, many or the class of an expanded clone; other rows omit it.

V	J	size	D	CDR3	DNA
TRBV30	TRBJ2-1	-	TRBD2	CAWSKPFWGGEQFF	TGTGCCTGGAGCAAACCTTTCTGGGGGGGGGAGCAGTTCTTC
TRBV20-1	TRBJ2-7	once	-	CSASSGERRYEQYF	TGCAGTGCTAGTAGTGGAGAGCGGCGCTACGAGCAGTACTTC
TRBV18	TRBJ1-1	-	-	CASSPPGNTEAFF	TGTGCCAGCTCACCACCAGGGAATACTGAAGCTTTCTTT
TRBV12-5	TRBJ2-2	-	-	CASGLNSYMGSTGELFF	TGTGCTAGTGGTTTGAACTCGTACATGGGGTCCACCGGGGAGCTGTTTTTT
TRBV9	TRBJ2-3	-	TRBD2	CASSVDSGSDTQYF	TGTGCCAGCAGCGTAGATAGCGGGAGCGATACGCAGTATTTT
TRBV3-1/TRBV3-2	TRBJ2-5	-	-	CASSRGTLQETQYF	TGTGCCAGCAGCCGAGGGACTCTCCAAGAGACCCAGTACTTC
TRBV2	TRBJ2-7	few	-	CASSPSYEQYF	TGTGCCAGCAGTCCTTCCTACGAGCAGTACTTC
TRBV7-5	TRBJ2-5	once	-	CVRSTLPFGTDKETQYF	TGTGTCAGAAGCACTCTACCCTTCGGGACAGATAAAGAGACCCAGTACTTC
TRBV5-4	TRBJ1-1	few	-	CASAVGGRTEAFF	TGTGCCAGCGCAGTAGGAGGGCGTACTGAAGCTTTCTTT
TRBV29-1	TRBJ1-1	-	-	CSVVIGQATEAFF	TGCAGCGTTGTAATTGGGCAGGCCACTGAAGCTTTCTTT
TRBV30	TRBJ2-1	-	-	CAWRDYNEQFF	TGTGCCTGGAGGGACTACAATGAGCAGTTCTTC
TRBV28	TRBJ2-1	-	-	CASTLSLGQPSSYNEQFF	TGTGCCAGCACCCTTTCCCTCGGACAGCCCAGCTCCTACAATGAGCAGTTCTTC
TRBV5-1	TRBJ2-7	-	TRBD1	CASSHRQGNTPEQYF	TGCGCCAGCAGCCACCGACAGGGTAATACCCCCGAGCAGTACTTC
TRBV5-1	TRBJ1-3	-	-	CASGPVGGPGNTIYF	TGCGCCAGCGGCCCCGTTGGGGGACCTGGAAACACCATATATTTT
TRBV7-9	TRBJ1-2	-	-	CASSLPRTGGGYTF	TGTGCCAGCAGCTTACCCAGGACCGGGGGGGGCTACACCTTC
TRBV6-5	TRBJ2-7	-	TRBD2	CAGTGLVGDEQYF	TGTGCAGGGACGGGACTAGTAGGGGACGAGCAGTACTTC
TRBV5-4	TRBJ1-2	-	TRBD1	CASSVDRVGGYTF	TGTGCCAGCAGCGTTGACAGGGTGGGTGGCTACACCTTC
TRBV10-3	TRBJ1-3	once	-	CAISESGPSRDTIYF	TGTGCCATCAGTGAGTCTGGCCCTAGCAGAGACACCATATATTTT
TRBV4-1	TRBJ1-5	-	-	CASSHFPRGNHQPQHF	TGCGCCAGCAGCCATTTCCCGAGGGGGAATCATCAGCCCCAGCATTTT
TRBV6-5	TRBJ1-2	-	-	CASSPDSWNYGYTF	TGTGCCAGCAGCCCGGACAGCTGGAACTATGGCTACACCTTC
TRBV12-3/TRBV12-4	TRBJ1-1	-	TRBD1	CASSPNQGAIAFF	TGTGCCAGCAGTCCGAACCAGGGGGCGATTGCTTTCTTT
TRBV28	TRBJ2-7	few	-	CASRTGSISEQYF	TGTGCCAGCAGAACAGGGTCGATCTCCGAGCAGTACTTC
TRBV5-6	TRBJ2-5	-	TRBD2	CASSRIAGGFETQYF	TGTGCCAGCAGCAGAATAGCGGGAGGTTTTGAGACCCAGTACTTC
TRBV4-1	TRBJ1-2	-	TRBD1	CASSQAGTGGYGYTF	TGCGCCAGCAGCCAAGCTGGGACAGGGGGCTATGGCTACACCTTC
TRBV6-5	TRBJ2-7	-	-	CASRAGPRDYEQYF	TGTGCCAGCAGGGCGGGGCCACGAGATTACGAGCAGTACTTC
TRBV5-1	TRBJ1-1	-	-	CASSLGQRNTEAFF	TGCGCCAGCAGCTTGGGACAGCGGAACACTGAAGCTTTCTTT
TRBV30	TRBJ2-2	-	-	CAWSFQGSPGELFF	TGTGCCTGGAGTTTCCAGGGGAGCCCCGGGGAGCTGTTTTTT
TRBV5-1	TRBJ1-2	-	TRBD1	CASSLETGAGYGYTF	TGCGCCAGCAGCTTGGAAACAGGGGCTGGCTATGGCTACACCTTC
TRBV7-8	TRBJ1-2	-	-	CASSLFPGGFYGYTF	TGTGCCAGCAGCTTATTCCCCGGGGGTTTCTATGGCTACACCTTC
TRBV11-2	TRBJ1-2	-	-	CASSASVTVTF	TGTGCCAGCTCCGCGTCGGTTACGGTCACCTTC
TRBV3-1/TRBV3-2	TRBJ1-5	-	TRBD1	CASSPGQGVGNQPQHF	TGTGCCAGCAGCCCCGGACAGGGGGTTGGCAATCAGCCCCAGCATTTT
TRBV12-3/TRBV12-4	TRBJ1-1	few	-	CASSLYRGTEAFF	TGTGCCAGCAGTTTATACCGGGGGACTGAAGCTTTCTTT
TRBV7-9	TRBJ2-3	once	-	CASTPADTQYF	TGTGCCAGCACCCCTGCAGATACGCAGTATTTT
TRBV3-1/TRBV3-2	TRBJ2-2	-	-	CASSQFPAGTGELFF	TGTGCCAGCAGCCAATTCCCCGCGGGAACCGGGGAGCTGTTTTTT
TRBV30	TRBJ2-7	once	TRBD1	CAWSVSGTGGREQYF	TGTGCCTGGAGTGTTTCAGGGACAGGGGGGCGGGAGCAGTACTTC
TRBV28	TRBJ1-2	-	-	CASSPTVQWGYTF	TGTGCCAGCAGCCCCACGGTGCAGTGGGGCTACACCTTC
TRBV7-9	TRBJ1-4	-	-	CASRGGGGMMGEKLFF	TGTGCCAGCCGGGGCGGCGGCGGGATGATGGGTGAAAAACTGTTTTTT
TRBV27	TRBJ1-4	-	TRBD1	CASSWDRGRKLFF	TGTGCCAGCAGTTGGGACAGGGGTCGAAAACTGTTTTTT
TRBV19	TRBJ1-4	-	TRBD1	CASSPGGAGEKLFF	TGTGCCAGTAGCCCAGGGGGCGCGGGCGAAAAACTGTTTTTT
TRBV18	TRBJ1-4	-	-	CASSPQGTNEKLFF	TGTGCCAGCTCGCCACAGGGAACTAATGAAAAACTGTTTTTT
TRBV7-8	TRBJ2-1	-	TRBD2	CASSKSGTSYNEQFF	TGTGCCAGCAGCAAAAGCGGGACCTCCTACAATGAGCAGTTCTTC
TRBV6-4	TRBJ2-1	-	-	CASSEHAEGEQFF	TGTGCCAGCAGTGAACACGCCGAAGGGGAGCAGTTCTTC
TRBV5-4	TRBJ1-4	-	TRBD1	CASSPRGATNEKLFF	TGTGCCAGCAGTCCCAGGGGGGCAACTAATGAAAAACTGTTTTTT
TRBV7-2	TRBJ2-2	-	-	CASSPTTNTGELFF	TGTGCCAGCAGCCCTACAACGAACACCGGGGAGCTGTTTTTT
TRBV18	TRBJ1-2	-	TRBD1	CASSPGQGGYTF	TGTGCCAGCTCACCAGGACAGGGTGGCTACACCTTC
TRBV6-2/TRBV6-3	TRBJ2-1	-	TRBD2	CASSIGLAGPSYNEQFF	TGTGCCAGCAGTATCGGACTAGCGGGTCCCTCCTACAATGAGCAGTTCTTC
TRBV19	TRBJ2-7	-	TRBD2	CASSMRVIAGGSYEQYF	TGTGCCAGTAGTATGAGAGTAATAGCGGGAGGTTCCTACGAGCAGTACTTC
TRBV5-4	TRBJ1-2	-	-	CASSLPAASSGYGYTF	TGTGCCAGCAGCTTGCCGGCAGCTAGTTCGGGCTATGGCTACACCTTC
TRBV7-9	TRBJ2-5	-	-	CASSWPGQETQYF	TGTGCCAGCAGTTGGCCAGGGCAAGAGACCCAGTACTTC
TRBV6-1	TRBJ1-2	-	-	CASSEAPVTAGYTF	TGTGCCAGCAGTGAAGCGCCTGTGACAGCTGGCTACACCTTC
TRBV5-8	TRBJ1-3	-	-	CASSQGFSGNTIYF	TGTGCCAGCAGCCAGGGGTTCTCTGGAAACACCATATATTTT
TRBV4-2	TRBJ2-7	-	-	CASSQSGSSYEQYF	TGTGCCAGCAGCCAAAGTGGTTCCTCCTACGAGCAGTACTTC
TRBV15	TRBJ2-7	-	TRBD1	CATSRDVGDRGILAYF	TGTGCCACCAGCAGAGATGTAGGAGACAGGGGAATCCTCGCGTACTTC
TRBV5-1	TRBJ2-1	-	-	CASKTGRGENEQFF	TGCGCCAGCAAGACCGGCCGGGGCGAGAATGAGCAGTTCTTC
TRBV27	TRBJ1-2	-	-	CASSLSRKSALYGIGYTF	TGTGCCAGCAGTTTATCGAGGAAAAGTGCACTATACGGGATTGGCTACACCTTC
TRBV5-1	TRBJ2-7	-	TRBD2	CASSWTSGSSYEQYF	TGCGCCAGCAGCTGGACTAGCGGGAGCTCCTACGAGCAGTACTTC
TRBV6-2/TRBV6-3	TRBJ2-7	-	-	CASSYSQRGRGYGYEQYF	TGTGCCAGCAGTTACTCCCAGAGGGGGAGAGGGTACGGCTACGAGCAGTACTTC